This T cell receptor beta chain emerged from a study of T cell changes during pregnancy in multiple sclerosis. This clone has just one count. CDR1 is SNHLY and CDR2 is FYNNEI in the germline V gene. V shed 7 bases, J shed 7 bases, and the junction held 4 bases outside the gene matches. This CDR3 is 12 amino acids long. Measured with immunoSEQ multiplex PCR; TCRdb has only the in-frame clones, and not every one. The sample carries 55,000 to 70,000 clones, about 92% recorded once. This clonotype originated in a female donor in good health, enrolled as a control in a pregnancy study. Specimen: peripheral blood, collected in the second trimester of pregnancy. The chain joins TRBV2 to TRBJ2-4, with 7 bases aligning to TRBD1. The CDR3 sequence: CASTAQGNIQYF. The DNA for the CDR3 is TGTGCCAGCACCGCACAGGGGAACATTCAGTACTTC.